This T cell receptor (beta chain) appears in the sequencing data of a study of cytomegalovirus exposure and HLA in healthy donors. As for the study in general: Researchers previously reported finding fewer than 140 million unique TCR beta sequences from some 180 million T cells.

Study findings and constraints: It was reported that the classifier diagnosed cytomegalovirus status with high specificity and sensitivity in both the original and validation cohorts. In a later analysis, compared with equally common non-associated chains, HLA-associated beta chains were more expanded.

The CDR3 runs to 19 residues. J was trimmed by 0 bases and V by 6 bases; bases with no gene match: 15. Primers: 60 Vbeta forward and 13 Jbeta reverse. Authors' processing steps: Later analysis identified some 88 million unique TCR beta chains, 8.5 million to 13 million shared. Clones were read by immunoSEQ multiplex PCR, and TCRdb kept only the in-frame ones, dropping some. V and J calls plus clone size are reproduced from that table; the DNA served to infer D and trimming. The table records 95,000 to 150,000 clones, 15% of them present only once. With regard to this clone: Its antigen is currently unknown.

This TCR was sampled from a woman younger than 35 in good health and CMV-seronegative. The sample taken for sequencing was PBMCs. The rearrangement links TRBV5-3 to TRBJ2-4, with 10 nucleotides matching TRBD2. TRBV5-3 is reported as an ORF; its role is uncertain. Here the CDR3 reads CARTTGGSGGLLAKNIQYF. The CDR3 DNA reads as TGTGCCAGAACCACGGGGGGTAGCGGGGGGCTTTTAGCCAAAAACATTCAGTACTTC.